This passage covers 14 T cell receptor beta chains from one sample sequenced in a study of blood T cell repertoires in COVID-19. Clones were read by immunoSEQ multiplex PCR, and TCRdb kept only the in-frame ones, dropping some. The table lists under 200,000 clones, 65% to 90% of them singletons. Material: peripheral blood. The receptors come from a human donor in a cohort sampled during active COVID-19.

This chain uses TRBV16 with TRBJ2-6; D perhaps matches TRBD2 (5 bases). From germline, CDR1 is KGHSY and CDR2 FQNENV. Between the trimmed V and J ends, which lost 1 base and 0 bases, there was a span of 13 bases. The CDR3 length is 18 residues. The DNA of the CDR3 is TGTGCCAGCAGCCAATTAGGGAGAGGGAGCTCTGGGGCCAACGTCCTGACTTTC. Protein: CASSQLGRGSSGANVLTF.

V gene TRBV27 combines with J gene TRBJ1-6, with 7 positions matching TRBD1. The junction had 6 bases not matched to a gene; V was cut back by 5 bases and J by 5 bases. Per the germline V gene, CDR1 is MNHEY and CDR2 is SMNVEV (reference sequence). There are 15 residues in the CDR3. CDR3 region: CASSPKGADNSPLHF. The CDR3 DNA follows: TGTGCCAGCAGTCCCAAGGGGGCGGATAATTCACCCCTCCACTTT.

The CDR3 spells CASSSGQGWSYNSPLHF. CDR3 nucleotide sequence: TGTGCCAGCAGCTCTGGACAGGGATGGTCCTATAATTCACCCCTCCACTTT. The chain links TRBV5-4 to TRBJ1-6, with 8 bases matching TRBD1. This CDR3 is 17 amino acids long. CDR1 and CDR2 (germline): SGHNT, YYREEE (reference sequence). After removal of 3 bases from V and 1 base from J, the junction contained 6 bases not matched to a gene.

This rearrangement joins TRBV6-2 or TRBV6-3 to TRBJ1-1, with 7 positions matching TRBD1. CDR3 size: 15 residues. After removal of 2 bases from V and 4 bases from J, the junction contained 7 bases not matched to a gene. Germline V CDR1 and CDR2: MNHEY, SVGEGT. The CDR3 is CASSYTGEKSTEAFF. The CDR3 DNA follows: TGTGCCAGCAGTTACACAGGGGAAAAAAGCACTGAAGCTTTCTTT.

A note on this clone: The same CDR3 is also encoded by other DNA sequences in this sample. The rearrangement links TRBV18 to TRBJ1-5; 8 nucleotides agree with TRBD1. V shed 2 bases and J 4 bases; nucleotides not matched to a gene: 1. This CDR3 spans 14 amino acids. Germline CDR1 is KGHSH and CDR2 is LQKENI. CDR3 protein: CASSPDRGNQPQHF. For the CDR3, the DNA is TGTGCCAGCTCACCAGACAGGGGTAATCAGCCCCAGCATTTT.

CDR3 in DNA: TGTGCCAGCAGTAAGTCCGGGACTAGCGGGAGGAGGCAAGAGACCCAGTACTTC. This codes for CASSKSGTSGRRQETQYF. The V call is TRBV6-2 or TRBV6-3, the J call TRBJ2-5, with 15 bases fitting TRBD2. CDR3 size: 18 residues. V shed 5 bases and J 2 bases; nucleotides not matched to a gene: 9. The germline V gene encodes CDR1 MNHEY and CDR2 SVGEGT.

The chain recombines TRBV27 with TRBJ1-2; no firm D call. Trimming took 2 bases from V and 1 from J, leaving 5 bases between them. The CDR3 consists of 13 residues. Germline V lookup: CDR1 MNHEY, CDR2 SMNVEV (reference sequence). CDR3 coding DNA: TGTGCCAGCAGTTTAGGAGTTAACTATGGCTACACCTTC. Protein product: CASSLGVNYGYTF.

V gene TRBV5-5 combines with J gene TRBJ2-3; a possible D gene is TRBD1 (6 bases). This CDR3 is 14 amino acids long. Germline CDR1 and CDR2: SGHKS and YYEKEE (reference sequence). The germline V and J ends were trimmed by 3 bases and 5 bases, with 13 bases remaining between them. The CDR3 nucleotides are TGTGCCAGCAGCTGGAACAGGGAAGAAGATACGCAGTATTTT. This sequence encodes CASSWNREEDTQYF.

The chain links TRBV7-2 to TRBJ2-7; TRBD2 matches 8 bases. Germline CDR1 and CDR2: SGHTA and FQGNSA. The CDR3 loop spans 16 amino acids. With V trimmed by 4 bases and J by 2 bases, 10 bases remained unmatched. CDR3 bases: TGTGCCAGCAGCTCCCAGACTAGCGTCATAACCTACGAGCAGTACTTC. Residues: CASSSQTSVITYEQYF.

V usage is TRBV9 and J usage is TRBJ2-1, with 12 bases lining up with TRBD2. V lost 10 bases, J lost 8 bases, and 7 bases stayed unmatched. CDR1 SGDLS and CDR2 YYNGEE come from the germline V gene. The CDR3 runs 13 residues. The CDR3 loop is CASSGGASDEQFF. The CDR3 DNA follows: TGTGCCTCTAGCGGGGGGGCCTCGGATGAGCAGTTCTTC.

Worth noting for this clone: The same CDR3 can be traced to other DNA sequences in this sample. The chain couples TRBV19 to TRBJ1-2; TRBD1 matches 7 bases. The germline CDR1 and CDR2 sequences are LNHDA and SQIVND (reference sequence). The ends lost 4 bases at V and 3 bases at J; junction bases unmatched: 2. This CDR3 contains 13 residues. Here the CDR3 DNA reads TGTGCCAGTAGTACAACAGGGGACTATGGCTACACCTTC. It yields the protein CASSTTGDYGYTF.

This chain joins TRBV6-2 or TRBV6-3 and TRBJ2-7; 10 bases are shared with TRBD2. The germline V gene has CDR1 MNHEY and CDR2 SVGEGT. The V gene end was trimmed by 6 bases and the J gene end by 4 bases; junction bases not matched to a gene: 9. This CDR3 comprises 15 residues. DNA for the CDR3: TGTGCCAGCAGCATCTCTAGCGGGGGACCGTACGAGCAGTACTTC. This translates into CASSISSGGPYEQYF.

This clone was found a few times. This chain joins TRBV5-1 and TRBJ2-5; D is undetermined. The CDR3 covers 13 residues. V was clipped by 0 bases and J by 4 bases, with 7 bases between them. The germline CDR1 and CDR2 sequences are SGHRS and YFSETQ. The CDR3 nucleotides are TGCGCCAGCAGCTTGGCCCTTCCAGAGACCCAGTACTTC. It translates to CASSLALPETQYF.

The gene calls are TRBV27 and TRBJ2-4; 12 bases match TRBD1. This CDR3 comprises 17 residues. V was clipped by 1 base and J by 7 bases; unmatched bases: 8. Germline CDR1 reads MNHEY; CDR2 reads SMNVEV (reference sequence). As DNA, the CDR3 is TGTGCCAGCAGTTTATGGGGACAGGGGGCCGGTGGCAACATTCAGTACTTC. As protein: CASSLWGQGAGGNIQYF.